Listed here are 3 T cell receptor beta chains from one sample, sequenced in a study of cytomegalovirus exposure and HLA in healthy donors. PCR employed 60 Vbeta and 13 Jbeta primers. The assay was immunoSEQ multiplex PCR, and TCRdb's table has in-frame clones only and misses some. Among more than 90,000 clones listed, about 68% were seen once. Material for sequencing was PBMCs. The receptors stem from a woman aged 50 to 60 in good health and CMV-seropositive.

This clone was seen once. This chain connects TRBV6-6 to TRBJ2-3; 8 bases are shared with TRBD2. Per the germline V gene, CDR1 is MNHNY and CDR2 is SVGAGI (reference sequence). This CDR3 region has 16 residues. Trimming cost V 4 bases and J 0 bases; bases outside gene matches: 6. The CDR3 DNA reads TGTGCCAGCAGTTTCCCACTAGCGGCTAGCACAGATACGCAGTATTTT. Its translation: CASSFPLAASTDTQYF.

The chain employs TRBV6-5 and TRBJ2-3; 9 bases fit TRBD2. The CDR3 has 15 amino acids. Trimming cost V 7 bases and J 4 bases; bases outside gene matches: 9. CDR1 is MNHEY, CDR2 SVGAGI, per germline. The CDR3 sequence is CASTSAGGLADTQYF. Here the CDR3 DNA reads TGTGCCAGCACCTCGGCGGGGGGGCTGGCAGATACGCAGTATTTT.

The CDR3 sequence is CAWSVQGAGELFF. The CDR3 DNA reads as TGTGCCTGGAGTGTACAGGGCGCCGGGGAGCTGTTTTTT. The chain combines TRBV30 with TRBJ2-2, with D possibly TRBD1 on 6 matching bases. Between the trimmed V and J ends, which lost 0 bases and 6 bases, there was a span of 8 bases. The CDR3 sequence is 13 residues long. Germline CDR1 is GTSNPN and CDR2 is SVGIG (reference sequence).